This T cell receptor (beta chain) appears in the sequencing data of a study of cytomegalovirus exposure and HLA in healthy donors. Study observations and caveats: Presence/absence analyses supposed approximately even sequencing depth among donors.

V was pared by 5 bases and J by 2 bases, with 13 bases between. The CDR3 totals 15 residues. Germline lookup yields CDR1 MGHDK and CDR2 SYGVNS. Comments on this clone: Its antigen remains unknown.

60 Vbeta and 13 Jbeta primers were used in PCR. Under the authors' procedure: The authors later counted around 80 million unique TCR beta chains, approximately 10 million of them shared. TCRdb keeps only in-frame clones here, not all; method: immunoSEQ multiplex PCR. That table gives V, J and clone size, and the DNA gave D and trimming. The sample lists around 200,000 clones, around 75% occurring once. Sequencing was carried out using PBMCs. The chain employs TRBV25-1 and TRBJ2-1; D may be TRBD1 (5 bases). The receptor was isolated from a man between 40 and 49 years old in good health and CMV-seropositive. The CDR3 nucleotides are TGTGCCAGCAGTCATGGCCAGGGTCCCTACAATGAGCAGTTCTTC. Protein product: CASSHGQGPYNEQFF.